This is a list of T cell receptor beta chains from one sample in a study of cytomegalovirus exposure and HLA in healthy donors. The method was immunoSEQ multiplex PCR; TCRdb's version includes in-frame clones alone and lacks a portion of them. Of about 160,000 clones in the sample, approximately 80% were seen once. Input material: PBMCs. The receptor set was obtained from a male donor in good health and CMV-seronegative. The CDR3 runs from the conserved cysteine through the conserved F or W. D genes are given only for firm matches. Not every row has a clone size; where given, it reads once, few, many or a size class.

d_gene,j_gene,v_gene,abundance,CDR3nt,CDR3aa
TRBD1,TRBJ2-7,TRBV11-2,.,TGTGCCAGTACCTCCGGGACAGGGAGGTACGAGCAGTACTTC,CASTSGTGRYEQYF
.,TRBJ1-5,TRBV4-1,.,TGCGCCAGCAGCCAAGGGGGGGGTAGGGCTCCCAATCAGCCCCAGCATTTT,CASSQGGGRAPNQPQHF
TRBD2,TRBJ2-5,TRBV4-3,.,TGCGCCAGCAGCCAAGATCCCCTCTATGCGGGGGGTCGGGAGACCCAGTACTTC,CASSQDPLYAGGRETQYF
TRBD1,TRBJ1-2,TRBV5-6,.,TGTGCCAGCAGCCTGACAGGGGACTATGGCTACCCCTTC,CASSLTGDYGYPF
TRBD2,TRBJ2-7,TRBV29-1,.,TGCAGCGTTGGGCCGGGGGGTCCGCCCTACGAGCAGTACTTC,CSVGPGGPPYEQYF
.,TRBJ1-1,TRBV5-4,.,TGTGCCAGCAGAAAAGCACGGGGACAGAACACTGAAGCTTTCTTT,CASRKARGQNTEAFF
TRBD1,TRBJ1-1,TRBV5-4,once,TGTGCCAGCAGCTTGATGGGGCAGGGGGCCGGCACTGAAGCTTTCTTT,CASSLMGQGAGTEAFF
.,TRBJ2-5,TRBV7-8,.,TGTGCCAGCAGCTTAATAACAGCTCAAGAGACCCAGTACTTC,CASSLITAQETQYF
.,TRBJ1-1,TRBV27,.,TGTGCCAGCGCGAGGCAGTGGCCCATGAACACTGAAGCTTTCTTT,CASARQWPMNTEAFF
TRBD1,TRBJ2-7,TRBV7-9,few,TGTGCCAGCAGCTCCACGGACAGGGTAATATCGTACGAGCAGTACTTC,CASSSTDRVISYEQYF
TRBD2,TRBJ2-5,TRBV28,.,TGTGCCAGCACCCCCGAGGCGGGGGGGAGGGAGACCCAGTACTTC,CASTPEAGGRETQYF
TRBD2,TRBJ2-5,TRBV14,once,TGTGCCAGCAGCCAAAAAAGAAGGACTAGCGGGAGGGTAGAGACCCAGTACTTC,CASSQKRRTSGRVETQYF
.,TRBJ1-6,TRBV6-5,.,TGTGCCAGCAGCTCGACATCTTATAATTCACCCCTCCACTTT,CASSSTSYNSPLHF
TRBD2,TRBJ2-7,TRBV5-1,.,TGCGCCAGCAGGGCCGGGACTAGCGCCTACGAGCAGTACTTC,CASRAGTSAYEQYF
TRBD1,TRBJ1-4,TRBV5-4,.,TGTGCCAGCAGTCCGGGACAGGTTGATGAAAAACTGTTTTTT,CASSPGQVDEKLFF
.,TRBJ2-3,TRBV10-3,.,TGTGCCATCAGTGGGCACAGGGAGAACACAGATACGCAGTATTTT,CAISGHRENTDTQYF
TRBD1,TRBJ1-2,TRBV28,.,TGTGCCAGCAGCTCGGGACAGCACTATGGCTACACCTTC,CASSSGQHYGYTF
TRBD1,TRBJ2-7,TRBV30,.,TGTGCCTGGAGTGCCGGGACAGGGGTCATCTACGAGCAGTACTTC,CAWSAGTGVIYEQYF
.,TRBJ1-4,TRBV28,.,TGTGCCAGCTTATCTCCATTAGGGGGGGCCCGAAAACTGTTTTTT,CASLSPLGGARKLFF
TRBD2,TRBJ2-7,TRBV7-9,.,TGTGCCAGCAGCTTTACTAGCGGGAGTACATACGAGCAGTACTTC,CASSFTSGSTYEQYF
TRBD2,TRBJ2-7,TRBV28,few,TGTGCCAGCAGTTTGGGACTAGCGGGAACCGGCGAGCAGTACTTC,CASSLGLAGTGEQYF
TRBD2,TRBJ2-2,TRBV10-3,.,TGTGCCATCAGTGTAGCTAGCGGGGCCGCGAACACCGGGGAGCTGTTTTTT,CAISVASGAANTGELFF
.,TRBJ1-6,TRBV27,.,TGTGCCAGCAGTTTATTGGGGGCATATAATTCACCCCTCCACTTT,CASSLLGAYNSPLHF
TRBD2,TRBJ2-5,TRBV19,.,TGTGCCAGTAGTTTCACAACCTGGACTAGCGGGACCCCCGTGACCCAGTACTTC,CASSFTTWTSGTPVTQYF
.,TRBJ1-2,TRBV9,.,TGTGCCAGCAGCGCAGGGGTTGGCTACACCTTC,CASSAGVGYTF
.,TRBJ1-2,TRBV6-5,.,TGTGCCAGCAGCCTAGGGGACCGGGACATTTCTGGCTACACCTTC,CASSLGDRDISGYTF
TRBD1,TRBJ1-2,TRBV9,.,TGTGCCAGCAGCGTAGTCGGGACAGCTGGCGGAGGCTACACCTTC,CASSVVGTAGGGYTF
TRBD1,TRBJ2-5,TRBV29-1,.,TGCAGCGTTTTCCCCGGGACAGGGTGGGGAGAGACCCAGTACTTC,CSVFPGTGWGETQYF
.,TRBJ2-2,TRBV11-3,.,TGTGCCAGCAGCTTATCCCGGGGCACCGGGGAGCTGTTTTTT,CASSLSRGTGELFF
.,TRBJ2-5,TRBV28,.,TGTGCCAGCATAAACAGCATAACCGCGGAGACCCAGTACTTC,CASINSITAETQYF
.,TRBJ1-3,TRBV19,.,TGTGCCAGTCAGGGGCCCGGAAACACCATATATTTT,CASQGPGNTIYF
TRBD1,TRBJ2-1,TRBV6-1,.,TGTGCCAGCAGTGGAGATTACCGGGACAGGGTTTACAATGAGCAGTTCTTC,CASSGDYRDRVYNEQFF
.,TRBJ1-1,TRBV19,.,TGTGCCAGTAGTGGGTTGGCAGGGAGGTATACTGAAGCTTTCTTT,CASSGLAGRYTEAFF
.,TRBJ1-4,TRBV19,.,TGTGCCAGTAGTATAGGGGACAATCGAGAAAAACTGTTTTTT,CASSIGDNREKLFF
.,TRBJ2-2,TRBV6-1,.,TGTGCCAGCAGTGAACAGGGTTTAGTCGGGGAGCTGTTTTTT,CASSEQGLVGELFF
TRBD1,TRBJ2-5,TRBV5-1,.,TGCGCCAGCAGCGGGTCGGGACAGGGGACCGAGACCCAGTACTTC,CASSGSGQGTETQYF
.,TRBJ1-1,TRBV9,.,TGTGCCAGCAGCCCAGAAGTGAGGTCGTCAGCTTTCTTT,CASSPEVRSSAFF
TRBD1,TRBJ1-2,TRBV9,.,TGTGCCAGCAGCGTTGACAGGGCGGTAAACTATGGCTACACCTTC,CASSVDRAVNYGYTF
.,TRBJ2-7,TRBV19,once,TGTGCCAGTAGTAAGGTTCAGGGGCGGGAGCAGTACTTC,CASSKVQGREQYF
TRBD1,TRBJ1-6,TRBV5-1,few,TGCGCCAGCAGCGCAACCGGGACAGGGGGCACAACCCTCCACTTT,CASSATGTGGTTLHF
TRBD2,TRBJ2-3,TRBV4-1,once,TGCGCCAGCAGCCATTTGGCGGGAGGGCCATCAGATACGCAGTATTTT,CASSHLAGGPSDTQYF
TRBD1,TRBJ1-4,TRBV9,.,TGTGCCAGCAGCGTCTGGACAGGGGAAAAGGAAAAACTGTTTTTT,CASSVWTGEKEKLFF